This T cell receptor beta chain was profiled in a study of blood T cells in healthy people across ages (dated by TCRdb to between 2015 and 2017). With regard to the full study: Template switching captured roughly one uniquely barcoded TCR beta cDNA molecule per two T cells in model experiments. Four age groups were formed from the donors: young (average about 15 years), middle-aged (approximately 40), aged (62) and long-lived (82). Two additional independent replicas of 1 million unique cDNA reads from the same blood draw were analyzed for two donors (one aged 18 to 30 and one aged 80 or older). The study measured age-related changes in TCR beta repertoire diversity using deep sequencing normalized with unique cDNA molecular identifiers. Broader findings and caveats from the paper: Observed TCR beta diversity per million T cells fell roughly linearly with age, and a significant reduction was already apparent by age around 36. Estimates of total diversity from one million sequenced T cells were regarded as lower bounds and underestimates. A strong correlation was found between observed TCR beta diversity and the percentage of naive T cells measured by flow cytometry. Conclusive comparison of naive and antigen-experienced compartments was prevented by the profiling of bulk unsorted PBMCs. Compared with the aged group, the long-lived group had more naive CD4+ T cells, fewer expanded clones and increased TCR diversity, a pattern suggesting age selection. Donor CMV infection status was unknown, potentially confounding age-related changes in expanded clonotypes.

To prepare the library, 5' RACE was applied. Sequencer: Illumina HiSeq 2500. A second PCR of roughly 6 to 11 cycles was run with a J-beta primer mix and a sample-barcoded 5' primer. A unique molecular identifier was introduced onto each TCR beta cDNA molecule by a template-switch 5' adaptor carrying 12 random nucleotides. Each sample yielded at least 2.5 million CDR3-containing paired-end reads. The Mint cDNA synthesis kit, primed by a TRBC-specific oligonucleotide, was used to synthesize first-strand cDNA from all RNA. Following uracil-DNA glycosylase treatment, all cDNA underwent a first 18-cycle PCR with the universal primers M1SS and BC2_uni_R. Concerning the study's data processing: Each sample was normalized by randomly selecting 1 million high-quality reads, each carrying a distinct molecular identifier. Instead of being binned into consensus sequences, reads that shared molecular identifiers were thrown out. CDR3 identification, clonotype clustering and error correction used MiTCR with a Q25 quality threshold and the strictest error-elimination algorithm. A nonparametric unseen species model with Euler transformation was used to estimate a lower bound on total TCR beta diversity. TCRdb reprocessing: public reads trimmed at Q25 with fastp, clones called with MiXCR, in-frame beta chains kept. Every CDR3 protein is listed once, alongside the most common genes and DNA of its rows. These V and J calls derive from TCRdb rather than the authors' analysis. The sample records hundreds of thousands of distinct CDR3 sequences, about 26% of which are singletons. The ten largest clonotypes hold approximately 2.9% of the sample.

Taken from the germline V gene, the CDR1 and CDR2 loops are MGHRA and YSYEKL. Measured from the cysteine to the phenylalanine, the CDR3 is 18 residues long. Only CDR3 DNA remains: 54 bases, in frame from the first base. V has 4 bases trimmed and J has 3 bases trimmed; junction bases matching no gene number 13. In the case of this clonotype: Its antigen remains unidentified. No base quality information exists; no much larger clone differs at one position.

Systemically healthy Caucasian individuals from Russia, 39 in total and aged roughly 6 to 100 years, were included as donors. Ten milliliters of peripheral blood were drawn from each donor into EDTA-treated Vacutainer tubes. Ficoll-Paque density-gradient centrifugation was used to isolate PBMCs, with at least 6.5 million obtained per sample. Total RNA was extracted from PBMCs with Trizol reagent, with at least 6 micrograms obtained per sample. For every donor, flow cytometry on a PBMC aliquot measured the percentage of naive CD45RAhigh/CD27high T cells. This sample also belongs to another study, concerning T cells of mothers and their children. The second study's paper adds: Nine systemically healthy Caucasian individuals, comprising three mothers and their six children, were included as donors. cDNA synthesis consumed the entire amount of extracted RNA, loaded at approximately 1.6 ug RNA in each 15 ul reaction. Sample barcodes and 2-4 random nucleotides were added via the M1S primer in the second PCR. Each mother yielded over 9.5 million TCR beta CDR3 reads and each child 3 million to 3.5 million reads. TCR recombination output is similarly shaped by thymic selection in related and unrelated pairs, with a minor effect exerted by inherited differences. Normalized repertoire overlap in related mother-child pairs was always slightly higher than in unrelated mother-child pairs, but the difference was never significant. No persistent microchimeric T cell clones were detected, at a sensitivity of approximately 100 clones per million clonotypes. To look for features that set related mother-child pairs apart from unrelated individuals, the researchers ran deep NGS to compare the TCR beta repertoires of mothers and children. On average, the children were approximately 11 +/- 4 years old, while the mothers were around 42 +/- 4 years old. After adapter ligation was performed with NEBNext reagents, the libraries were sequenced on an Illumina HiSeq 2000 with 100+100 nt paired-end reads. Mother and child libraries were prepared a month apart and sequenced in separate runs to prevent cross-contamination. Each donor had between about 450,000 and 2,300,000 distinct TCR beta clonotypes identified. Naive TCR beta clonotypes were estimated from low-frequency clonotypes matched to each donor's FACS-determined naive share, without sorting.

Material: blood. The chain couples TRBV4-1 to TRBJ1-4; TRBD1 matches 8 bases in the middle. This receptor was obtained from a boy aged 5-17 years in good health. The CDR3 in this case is CASSPGQGTFPPNEKLFF. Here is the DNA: TGCGCCAGCAGCCCTGGACAGGGAACTTTTCCACCTAATGAAAAACTGTTTTTT.